This T cell receptor beta chain derives from a study of beta chain features in type 1 diabetes. General study results and limits: These data did not resolve whether HLA type affects TCRB rearrangement. VDJ junctions in type 1 diabetes patients carried more deletions and fewer insertions.

V was shortened by 4 bases and J by 6 bases, with 12 bases between the two germline ends. The germline V gene has CDR1 LNHNV and CDR2 YYDKDF (reference sequence). The CDR3 is made up of 13 amino acids. This clone showed up just a few times. Its antigen remains unidentified. Expressed TCRB transcripts were sequenced because the isolated RNA had all been reverse transcribed beforehand. Sequenced by immunoSEQ multiplex PCR; TCRdb stores in-frame clones only, minus some. The sample lists 400,000 to 500,000 clones, approximately 15% occurring once. The source material was naive CD4+ T cells from blood. The J gene is TRBJ1-1, the V gene TRBV15; D is perhaps TRBD1 (5 bases). This TCR was sampled from a man aged 30-40 years in good health. The DNA for the CDR3 is TGTGCCACCAGCAAGTCATCAGGGCCTGAAGCTTTCTTT. This sequence encodes CATSKSSGPEAFF.